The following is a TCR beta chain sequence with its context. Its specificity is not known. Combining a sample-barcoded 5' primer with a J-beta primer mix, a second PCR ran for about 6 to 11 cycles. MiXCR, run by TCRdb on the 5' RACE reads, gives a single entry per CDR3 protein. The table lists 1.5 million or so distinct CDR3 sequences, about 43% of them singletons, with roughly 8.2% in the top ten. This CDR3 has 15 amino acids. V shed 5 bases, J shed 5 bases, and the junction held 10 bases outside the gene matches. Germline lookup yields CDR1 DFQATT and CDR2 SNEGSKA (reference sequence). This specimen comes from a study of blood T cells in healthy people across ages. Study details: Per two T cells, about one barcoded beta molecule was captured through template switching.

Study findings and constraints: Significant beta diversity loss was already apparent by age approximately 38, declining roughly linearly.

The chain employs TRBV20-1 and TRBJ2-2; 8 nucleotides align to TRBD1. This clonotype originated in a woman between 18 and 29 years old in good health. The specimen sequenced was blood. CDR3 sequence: CSAVAGGIGTGELFF. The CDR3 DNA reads TGCAGTGCTGTGGCAGGGGGCATAGGGACCGGGGAGCTGTTTTTT.